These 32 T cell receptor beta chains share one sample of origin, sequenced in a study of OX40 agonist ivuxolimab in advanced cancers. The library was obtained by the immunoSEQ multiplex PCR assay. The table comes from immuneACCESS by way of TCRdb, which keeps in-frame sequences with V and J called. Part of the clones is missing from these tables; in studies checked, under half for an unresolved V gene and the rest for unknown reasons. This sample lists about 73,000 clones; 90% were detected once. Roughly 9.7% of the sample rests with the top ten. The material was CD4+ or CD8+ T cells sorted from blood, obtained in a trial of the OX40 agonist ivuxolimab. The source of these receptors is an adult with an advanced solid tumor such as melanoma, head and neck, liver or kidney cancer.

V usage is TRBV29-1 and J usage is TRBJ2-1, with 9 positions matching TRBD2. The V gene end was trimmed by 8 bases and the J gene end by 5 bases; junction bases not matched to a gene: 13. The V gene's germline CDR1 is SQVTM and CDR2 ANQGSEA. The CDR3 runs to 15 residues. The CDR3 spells CSSGRIAGADNEQFF. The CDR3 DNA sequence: TGCAGCTCGGGGCGCATAGCGGGGGCGGACAATGAGCAGTTCTTC.

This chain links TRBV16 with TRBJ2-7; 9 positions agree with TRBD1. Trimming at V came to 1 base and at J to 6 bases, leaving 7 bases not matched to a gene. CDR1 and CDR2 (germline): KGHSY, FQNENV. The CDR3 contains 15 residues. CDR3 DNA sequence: TGTGCCAGCAGCCAATTCGGACAGGGGTTCGGCGAGCAGTACTTC. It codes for CASSQFGQGFGEQYF.

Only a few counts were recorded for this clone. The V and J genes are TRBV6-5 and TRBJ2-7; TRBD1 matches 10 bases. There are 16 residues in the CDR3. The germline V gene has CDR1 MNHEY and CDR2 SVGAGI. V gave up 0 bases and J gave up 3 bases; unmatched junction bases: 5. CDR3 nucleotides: TGTGCCAGCAGTTACTCCCTTGGGACAGGGGTCTACGAGCAGTACTTC. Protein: CASSYSLGTGVYEQYF.

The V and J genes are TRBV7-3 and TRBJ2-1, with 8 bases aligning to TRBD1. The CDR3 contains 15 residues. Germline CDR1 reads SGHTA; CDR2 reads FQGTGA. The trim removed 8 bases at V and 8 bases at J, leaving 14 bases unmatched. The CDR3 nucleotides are TGTGCCAGCGCACTTGGAGGACAGGGTAATGATGAGCAGTTCTTC. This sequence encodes CASALGGQGNDEQFF.

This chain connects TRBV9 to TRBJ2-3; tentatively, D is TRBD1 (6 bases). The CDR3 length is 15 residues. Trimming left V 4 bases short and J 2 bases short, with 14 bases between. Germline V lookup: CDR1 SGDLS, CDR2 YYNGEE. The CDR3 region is CASSPEGVDTDTQYF. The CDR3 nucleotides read TGTGCCAGCAGCCCCGAGGGGGTGGACACAGATACGCAGTATTTT.

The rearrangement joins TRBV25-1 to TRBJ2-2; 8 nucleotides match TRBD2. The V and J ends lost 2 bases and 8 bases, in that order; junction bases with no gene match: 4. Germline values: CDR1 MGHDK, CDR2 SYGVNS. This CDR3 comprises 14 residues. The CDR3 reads CASSEGEREGELFF. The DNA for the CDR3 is TGTGCCAGCAGTGAAGGGGAGCGGGAGGGGGAGCTGTTTTTT.

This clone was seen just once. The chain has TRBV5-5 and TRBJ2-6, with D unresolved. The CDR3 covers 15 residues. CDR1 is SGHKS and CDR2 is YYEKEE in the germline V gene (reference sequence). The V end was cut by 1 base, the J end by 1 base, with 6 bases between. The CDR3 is CASSLSGSGANVLTF. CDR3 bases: TGTGCCAGCAGCTTGTCAGGATCTGGGGCCAACGTCCTGACTTTC.

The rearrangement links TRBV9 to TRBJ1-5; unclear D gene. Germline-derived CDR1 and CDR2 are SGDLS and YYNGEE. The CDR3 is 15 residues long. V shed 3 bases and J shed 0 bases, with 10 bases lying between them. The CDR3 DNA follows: TGTGCCAGCAGCGCCACGGGGAATAGCAATCAGCCCCAGCATTTT. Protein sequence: CASSATGNSNQPQHF. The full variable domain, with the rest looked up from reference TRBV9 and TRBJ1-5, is DSGVTQTPKHLITATGQRVTLRCSPRSGDLSVYWYQQSLDQGLQFLIQYYNGEERAKGNILERFSAQQFPDLHSELNLSSLELGDSALYFCASSATGNSNQPQHFGDGTRLSIL.

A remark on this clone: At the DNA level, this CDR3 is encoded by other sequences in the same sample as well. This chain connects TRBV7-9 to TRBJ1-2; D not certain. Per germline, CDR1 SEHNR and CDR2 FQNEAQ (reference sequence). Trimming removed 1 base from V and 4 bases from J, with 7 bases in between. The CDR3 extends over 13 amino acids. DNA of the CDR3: TGTGCCAGCAGCTTAGGGGGATCCTATGGCTACACCTTC. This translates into CASSLGGSYGYTF.

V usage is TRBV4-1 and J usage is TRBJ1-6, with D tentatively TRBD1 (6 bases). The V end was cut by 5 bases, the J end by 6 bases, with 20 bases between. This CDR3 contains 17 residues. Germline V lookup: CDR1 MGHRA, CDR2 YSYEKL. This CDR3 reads CASSGQEGGPSNSPLHF. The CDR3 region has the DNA TGCGCCAGCAGCGGTCAGGAGGGGGGCCCCTCTAATTCACCCCTCCACTTT.

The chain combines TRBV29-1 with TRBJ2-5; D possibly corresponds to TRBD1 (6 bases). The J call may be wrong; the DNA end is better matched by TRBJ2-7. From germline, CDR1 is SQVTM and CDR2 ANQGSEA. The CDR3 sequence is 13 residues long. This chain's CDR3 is CSVDSPTGSEQYF. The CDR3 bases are TGCAGCGTTGATTCCCCCACAGGGTCCGAGCAGTACTTC.

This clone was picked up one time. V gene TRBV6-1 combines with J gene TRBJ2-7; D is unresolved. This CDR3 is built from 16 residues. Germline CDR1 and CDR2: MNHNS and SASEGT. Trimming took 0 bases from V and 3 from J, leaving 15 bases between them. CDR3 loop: CASSEALVVPNYEQYF. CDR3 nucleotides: TGTGCCAGCAGTGAAGCTCTGGTCGTACCCAACTACGAGCAGTACTTC.

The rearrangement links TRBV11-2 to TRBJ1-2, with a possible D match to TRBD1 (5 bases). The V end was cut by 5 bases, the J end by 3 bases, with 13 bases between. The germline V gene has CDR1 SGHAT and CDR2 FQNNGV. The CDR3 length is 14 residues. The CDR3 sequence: CASSGLQGDYGYTF. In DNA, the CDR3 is TGTGCCAGCAGCGGCCTTCAGGGAGACTATGGCTACACCTTC. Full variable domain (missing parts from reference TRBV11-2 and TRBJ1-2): EAGVAQSPRYKIIEKRQSVAFWCNPISGHATLYWYQQILGQGPKLLIQFQNNGVVDDSQLPKDRFSAERLKGVDSTLKIQPAKLEDSAVYLCASSGLQGDYGYTFGSGTRLTVV.

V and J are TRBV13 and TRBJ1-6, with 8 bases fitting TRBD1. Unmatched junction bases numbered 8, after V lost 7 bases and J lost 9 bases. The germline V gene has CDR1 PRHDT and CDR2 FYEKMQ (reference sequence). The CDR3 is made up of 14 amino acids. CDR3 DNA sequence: TGTGCCAGCACACCCCAGGGGGCGGGTTCACCCCTCCACTTT. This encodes CASTPQGAGSPLHF.

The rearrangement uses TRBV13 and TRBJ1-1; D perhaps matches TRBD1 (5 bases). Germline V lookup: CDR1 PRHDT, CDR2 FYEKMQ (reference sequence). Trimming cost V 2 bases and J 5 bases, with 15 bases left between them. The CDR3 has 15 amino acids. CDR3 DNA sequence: TGTGCCAGCAGCTTAATGCTCGGTGAGGGGACTGAAGCTTTCTTT. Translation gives CASSLMLGEGTEAFF.

The CDR3, as DNA: TGCGCCAGCAGCGAAATTACAGCAGGGTGGCAGTACTTC. Protein product: CASSEITAGWQYF. The chain couples TRBV10-1 to TRBJ2-7; D may be TRBD1 (5 bases). The germline V and J ends were trimmed by 6 bases and 9 bases, with 18 bases remaining between them. The V gene's germline CDR1 is WNHNN and CDR2 SYGVQD (reference sequence). The length of the CDR3 is 13 residues.

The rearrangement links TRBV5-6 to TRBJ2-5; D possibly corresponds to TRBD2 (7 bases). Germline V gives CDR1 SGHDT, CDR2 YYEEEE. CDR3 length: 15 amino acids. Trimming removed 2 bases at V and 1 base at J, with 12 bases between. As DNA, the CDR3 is TGTGCCAGCAGCTTCGGAGGGGGGGGCCAAGAGACCCAGTACTTC. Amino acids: CASSFGGGGQETQYF.

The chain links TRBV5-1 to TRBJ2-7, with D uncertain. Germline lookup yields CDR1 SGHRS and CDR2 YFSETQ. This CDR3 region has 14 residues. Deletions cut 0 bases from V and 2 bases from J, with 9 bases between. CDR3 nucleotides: TGCGCCAGCAGCTTGGACGTAACCACCTACGAGCAGTACTTC. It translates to CASSLDVTTYEQYF.

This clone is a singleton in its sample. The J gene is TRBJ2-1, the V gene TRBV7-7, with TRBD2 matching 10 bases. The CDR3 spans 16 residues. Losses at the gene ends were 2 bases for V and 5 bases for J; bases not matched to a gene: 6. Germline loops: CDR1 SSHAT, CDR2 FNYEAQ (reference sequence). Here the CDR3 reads CASSLRPLAGNNEQFF. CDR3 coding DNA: TGTGCCAGCAGCTTACGTCCACTAGCGGGGAACAATGAGCAGTTCTTC. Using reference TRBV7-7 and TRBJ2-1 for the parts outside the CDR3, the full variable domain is GAGVSQSPRYKVTKRGQDVTLRCDPISSHATLYWYQQALGQGPEFLTYFNYEAQPDKSGLPSDRFSAERPEGSISTLTIQRTEQRDSAMYRCASSLRPLAGNNEQFFGPGTRLTVL.

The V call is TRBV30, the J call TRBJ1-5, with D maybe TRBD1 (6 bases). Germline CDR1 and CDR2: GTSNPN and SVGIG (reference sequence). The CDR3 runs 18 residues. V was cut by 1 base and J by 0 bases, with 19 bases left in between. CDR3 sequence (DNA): TGTGCCTGGAGTGCCCCCACCGGCAGGGACAATAGCAATCAGCCCCAGCATTTT. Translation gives CAWSAPTGRDNSNQPQHF.

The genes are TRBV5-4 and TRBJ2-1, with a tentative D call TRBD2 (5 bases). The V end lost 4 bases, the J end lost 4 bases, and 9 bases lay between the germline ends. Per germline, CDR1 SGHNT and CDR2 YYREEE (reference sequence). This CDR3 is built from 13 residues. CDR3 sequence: CASSEGEYNEQFF. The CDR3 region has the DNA TGTGCCAGCAGCGAGGGAGAATACAATGAGCAGTTCTTC.

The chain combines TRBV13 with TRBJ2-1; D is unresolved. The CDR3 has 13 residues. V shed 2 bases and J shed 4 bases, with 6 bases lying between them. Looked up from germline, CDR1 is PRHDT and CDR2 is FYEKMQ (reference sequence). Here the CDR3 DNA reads TGTGCCAGCAGCTTAATGGATTACAATGAGCAGTTCTTC. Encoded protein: CASSLMDYNEQFF.

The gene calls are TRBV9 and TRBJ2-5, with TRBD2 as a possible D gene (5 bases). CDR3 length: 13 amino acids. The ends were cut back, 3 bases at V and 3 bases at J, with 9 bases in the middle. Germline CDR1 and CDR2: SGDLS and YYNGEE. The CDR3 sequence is CASSETNEETQYF. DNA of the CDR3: TGTGCCAGCAGCGAGACTAACGAAGAGACCCAGTACTTC. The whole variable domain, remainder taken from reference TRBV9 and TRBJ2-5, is DSGVTQTPKHLITATGQRVTLRCSPRSGDLSVYWYQQSLDQGLQFLIQYYNGEERAKGNILERFSAQQFPDLHSELNLSSLELGDSALYFCASSETNEETQYFGPGTRLLVL.

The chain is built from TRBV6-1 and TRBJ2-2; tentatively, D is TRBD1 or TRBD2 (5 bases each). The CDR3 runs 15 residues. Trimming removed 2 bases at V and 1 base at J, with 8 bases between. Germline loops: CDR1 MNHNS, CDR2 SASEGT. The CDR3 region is CASSELGVNTGELFF. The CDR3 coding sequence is TGTGCCAGCAGTGAATTGGGGGTGAACACCGGGGAGCTGTTTTTT.

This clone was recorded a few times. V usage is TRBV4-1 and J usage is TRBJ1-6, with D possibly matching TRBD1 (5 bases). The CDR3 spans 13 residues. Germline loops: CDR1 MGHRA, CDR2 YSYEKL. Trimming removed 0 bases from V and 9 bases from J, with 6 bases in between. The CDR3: CASSQDTGSPLHF. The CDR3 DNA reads TGCGCCAGCAGCCAAGATACAGGTTCACCCCTCCACTTT.

CDR3 amino acids: CASAAGGPLEQFF. The DNA for the CDR3 is TGCGCCAGCGCGGCGGGGGGCCCACTTGAGCAGTTCTTC. V gene TRBV10-1 combines with J gene TRBJ2-1; 8 bases align to TRBD2. J lost 9 bases, V lost 8 bases, and 9 bases had no gene match. Germline CDR1 WNHNN, CDR2 SYGVQD (reference sequence). The CDR3 loop spans 13 amino acids.

The CDR3 bases are TGTGCCATCAGTGAGGTGGGAGACTCTGGGGCCAACGTCCTGACTTTC. Translating gives CAISEVGDSGANVLTF. The rearrangement links TRBV10-3 to TRBJ2-6; possibly TRBD2 for D (5 bases). V was cut by 2 bases and J by 0 bases, with 8 bases left in between. The V gene's germline CDR1 is ENHRY and CDR2 SYGVKD. The CDR3 has 16 residues.

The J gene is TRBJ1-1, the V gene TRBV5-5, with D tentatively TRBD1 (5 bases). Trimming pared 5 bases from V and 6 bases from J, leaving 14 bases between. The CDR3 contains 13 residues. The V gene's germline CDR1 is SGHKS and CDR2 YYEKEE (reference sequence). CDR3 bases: TGTGCCAGCAGAGGACATGTTGGGGCTGAAGCTTTCTTT. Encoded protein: CASRGHVGAEAFF.

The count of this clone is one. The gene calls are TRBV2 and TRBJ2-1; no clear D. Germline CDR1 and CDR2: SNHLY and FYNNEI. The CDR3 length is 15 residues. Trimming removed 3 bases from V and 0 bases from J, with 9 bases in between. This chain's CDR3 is CASSEPSSSYNEQFF. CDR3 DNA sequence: TGTGCCAGCAGTGAGCCTTCGAGCTCCTACAATGAGCAGTTCTTC.

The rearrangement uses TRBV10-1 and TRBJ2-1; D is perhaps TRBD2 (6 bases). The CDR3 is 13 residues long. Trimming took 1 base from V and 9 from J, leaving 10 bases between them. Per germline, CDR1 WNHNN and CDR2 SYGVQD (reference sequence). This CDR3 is CASSEFSGAEQFF. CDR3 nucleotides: TGCGCCAGCAGTGAGTTTTCGGGAGCTGAGCAGTTCTTC.

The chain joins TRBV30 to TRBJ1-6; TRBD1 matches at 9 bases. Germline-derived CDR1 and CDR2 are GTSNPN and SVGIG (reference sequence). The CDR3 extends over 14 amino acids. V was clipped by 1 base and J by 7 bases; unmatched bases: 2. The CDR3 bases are TGTGCCTGGAGTGCGGACAGGGGAAATTCACCCCTCCACTTT. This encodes CAWSADRGNSPLHF.

CDR3 residues: CASSAYIGQAYEQYF. CDR3 sequence (DNA): TGTGCCAGCAGCGCCTATATCGGACAGGCCTACGAGCAGTACTTC. This chain connects TRBV9 to TRBJ2-7; 7 nucleotides align to TRBD1. The V gene end was trimmed by 3 bases and the J gene end by 2 bases; junction bases not matched to a gene: 8. This CDR3 has 15 residues. CDR1 is SGDLS and CDR2 is YYNGEE in the germline V gene.